Shown below are 24 T cell receptor beta chains from a single sample sequenced in a study of blood T cell repertoires in COVID-19. Only in-frame clones appear in the TCRdb table, and some are missing; sequencing was by immunoSEQ multiplex PCR. Here the sample spans nearly 250,000 clones, roughly 83% being singletons. Source material: PBMCs or T cells enriched from blood (not recorded which). The source is a woman aged 45-60 years who had recovered from COVID-19.

The J gene is TRBJ1-2, the V gene TRBV10-1; D not certain. Germline V CDR1 and CDR2: WNHNN, SYGVQD (reference sequence). Trimming stripped 4 bases from V and 5 bases from J, with 11 bases between. The CDR3 contains 13 residues. CDR3 in amino acids: CASSASRRYGYTF. In DNA form, the CDR3 reads TGCGCCAGCAGTGCTAGCCGGCGGTATGGCTACACCTTC.

The CDR3 here is CASSEPTGRRTGELFF. CDR3 sequence (DNA): TGTGCCAGCAGTGAACCGACAGGGAGACGCACCGGGGAGCTGTTTTTT. The chain joins TRBV6-1 to TRBJ2-2; TRBD1 agrees at 7 bases. CDR3 size: 16 residues. Trimming took 2 bases from V and 4 from J; bases not matched to a gene: 7. Germline V gives CDR1 MNHNS, CDR2 SASEGT.

The J gene is TRBJ1-3, the V gene TRBV6-5; 7 bases map to TRBD1. The germline V gene encodes CDR1 MNHEY and CDR2 SVGAGI. After removal of 4 bases from V and 3 bases from J, the junction contained 3 bases not matched to a gene. This CDR3 region has 14 residues. The CDR3 spells CASSLGGHGNTIYF. The CDR3 bases are TGTGCCAGCAGTTTAGGGGGCCATGGAAACACCATATATTTT.

The V and J genes are TRBV7-9 and TRBJ1-1; D perhaps matches TRBD1 (6 bases). The germline V and J ends were trimmed by 5 bases and 1 base, with 17 bases remaining between them. Germline loops: CDR1 SEHNR, CDR2 FQNEAQ (reference sequence). The CDR3 consists of 16 residues. CDR3 nucleotide sequence: TGTGCCAGCAGCCTGGGGAGGGGGAGCCCGAACACTGAAGCTTTCTTT. It translates to CASSLGRGSPNTEAFF. Drawing the rest from reference TRBV7-9 and TRBJ1-1, the complete variable domain is DTGVSQNPRHKITKRGQNVTFRCDPISEHNRLYWYRQTLGQGPEFLTYFQNEAQLEKSRLLSDRFSAERPKGSFSTLEIQRTEQGDSAMYLCASSLGRGSPNTEAFFGQGTRLTVV.

The chain has TRBV30 and TRBJ2-7; D ambiguous. CDR3 length: 11 amino acids. Trimming left V 5 bases short and J 4 bases short, with 9 bases between. Germline CDR1 is GTSNPN and CDR2 is SVGIG (reference sequence). The CDR3 loop is CAWGPIYEQYF. The CDR3 DNA sequence: TGTGCCTGGGGGCCAATTTACGAGCAGTACTTC.

The genes are TRBV18 and TRBJ2-1, with TRBD1 matching over 12 bases. The V gene end was trimmed by 3 bases and the J gene end by 5 bases; junction bases not matched to a gene: 5. Germline CDR1 is KGHSH and CDR2 is LQKENI. CDR3 length: 16 amino acids. The CDR3 loop is CASSPRGTGGNNEQFF. The CDR3 region has the DNA TGTGCCAGCTCACCTCGCGGGACAGGGGGCAACAATGAGCAGTTCTTC.

The rearrangement links TRBV29-1 to TRBJ2-3; 8 positions match TRBD2. This CDR3 is built from 18 residues. The V and J ends lost 4 bases and 6 bases, in that order; junction bases with no gene match: 21. Germline V lookup: CDR1 SQVTM, CDR2 ANQGSEA. The CDR3 loop reads CSVGRNAVPGGGSDTQYF. The CDR3 DNA sequence: TGCAGCGTTGGTCGGAACGCTGTACCCGGGGGGGGGTCTGATACGCAGTATTTT.

The chain employs TRBV19 and TRBJ1-4; TRBD1 matches at 8 bases. Trimming at V came to 5 bases and at J to 8 bases, leaving 16 bases not matched to a gene. Per germline, CDR1 LNHDA and CDR2 SQIVND (reference sequence). This CDR3 region has 17 residues. The CDR3: CASSLRTGWMLREKLFF. The DNA of the CDR3 is TGTGCCAGTAGTCTCCGGACAGGGTGGATGTTGCGGGAAAAACTGTTTTTT.

The V and J genes are TRBV12-3 or TRBV12-4 and TRBJ1-4; D might be TRBD1 (6 bases). V was shortened by 2 bases and J by 12 bases, with 13 bases between the two germline ends. The CDR3 covers 13 residues. The CDR3 loop is CASSLLRDKELFF. CDR3 sequence (DNA): TGTGCCAGCAGTTTACTCCGGGACAAAGAACTGTTTTTT.

As DNA, the CDR3 is TGCGCCAGCAGCTCCCGACCCGGGGATACGCAGTATTTT. Protein sequence: CASSSRPGDTQYF. The V and J genes are TRBV5-1 and TRBJ2-3; D gene ambiguous. Trimming cost V 3 bases and J 6 bases, with 11 bases left between them. Per germline, CDR1 SGHRS and CDR2 YFSETQ. The CDR3 consists of 13 residues. Based on the CDR3 plus reference TRBV5-1 and TRBJ2-3, the full variable domain is KAGVTQTPRYLIKTRGQQVTLSCSPISGHRSVSWYQQTPGQGLQFLFEYFSETQRNKGNFPGRFSGRQFSNSRSEMNVSTLELGDSALYLCASSSRPGDTQYFGPGTRLTVL.

This clone was found once. The rearrangement links TRBV5-1 to TRBJ2-3, with 12 bases lining up with TRBD2. With 1 base clipped from V and 5 bases from J, the junction kept 5 bases outside the gene matches. CDR3 length: 16 amino acids. Germline CDR1 SGHRS, CDR2 YFSETQ. CDR3 residues: CASSLKLAGGLDTQYF. DNA of the CDR3: TGCGCCAGCAGCTTGAAACTAGCGGGGGGATTAGATACGCAGTATTTT. The entire variable domain, with the rest obtained from reference TRBV5-1 and TRBJ2-3, is as follows: KAGVTQTPRYLIKTRGQQVTLSCSPISGHRSVSWYQQTPGQGLQFLFEYFSETQRNKGNFPGRFSGRQFSNSRSEMNVSTLELGDSALYLCASSLKLAGGLDTQYFGPGTRLTVL.

The chain employs TRBV3-1 (or the pseudogene TRBV3-2) and TRBJ1-5; D remains ambiguous. V lost 0 bases, J lost 4 bases, and 10 bases lay in between. Germline loops: CDR1 LGHDT, CDR2 YNNKEL (reference sequence). The CDR3 runs 15 residues. The CDR3 coding sequence is TGTGCCAGCAGCCAAGATCGACACCCGAATCAGCCCCAGCATTTT. It encodes CASSQDRHPNQPQHF.

V gene TRBV7-2 combines with J gene TRBJ1-1; 8 bases are a match to TRBD1. Germline V lookup: CDR1 SGHTA, CDR2 FQGNSA. Unmatched junction bases numbered 5, after V lost 2 bases and J lost 0 bases. CDR3 length: 16 residues. The CDR3 bases are TGTGCCAGCAGCTTAAGATGGGACAGGCTGAACACTGAAGCTTTCTTT. This encodes CASSLRWDRLNTEAFF.

This sequence joins TRBV2 and TRBJ1-4; 7 positions match TRBD1. The V gene end was trimmed by 6 bases and the J gene end by 8 bases; junction bases not matched to a gene: 9. CDR1 is SNHLY and CDR2 is FYNNEI in the germline V gene. The CDR3 extends over 14 amino acids. The CDR3 DNA is TGTGCCAGCAGAGTGACAGGGTTAGGGGAAAAACTGTTTTTT. This gives the protein CASRVTGLGEKLFF.

This clone appeared a single time. The chain links TRBV11-3 to TRBJ2-7, with D maybe TRBD2 (7 bases). Germline assignment: CDR1 SGHNT and CDR2 YENEEA. The CDR3 consists of 14 residues. Trimming pared 2 bases from V and 6 bases from J, leaving 14 bases between. The CDR3: CASSLSIGGREQYF. The CDR3 region has the DNA TGTGCCAGCAGCTTATCCATCGGGGGGCGCGAGCAGTACTTC. Full variable domain (outside the CDR3, taken from reference TRBV11-3 and TRBJ2-7): EAGVVQSPRYKIIEKKQPVAFWCNPISGHNTLYWYLQNLGQGPELLIRYENEEAVDDSQLPKDRFSAERLKGVDSTLKIQPAELGDSAVYLCASSLSIGGREQYFGPGTRLTVT.

The V and J genes are TRBV2 and TRBJ2-3; TRBD2 might be the D (6 bases). The CDR3 has 16 amino acids. Germline V gene sequence: CDR1 SNHLY, CDR2 FYNNEI. Trimming took off 6 bases at V and 2 bases at J, with 18 bases between the two ends. CDR3 DNA sequence: TGTGCCAGCAGGGACGGTGGAGGGGCCCACACAGATACGCAGTATTTT. Protein sequence: CASRDGGGAHTDTQYF.

This chain uses TRBV24-1 with TRBJ2-1, with D unresolved. Germline CDR1 reads KGHDR; CDR2 reads SFDVKD. The CDR3 contains 12 residues. V was pared by 4 bases and J by 10 bases, with 10 bases between. CDR3 sequence reads: CATSDRAGEQFF. The CDR3 DNA follows: TGTGCCACCAGTGACCGAGCAGGCGAGCAGTTCTTC.

This clone was counted at least ten times. This same CDR3 is encoded by further DNA sequences in the sample. The chain combines TRBV4-1 with TRBJ1-6; D gene unclear. Trimming left V 0 bases short and J 7 bases short, with 4 bases between. The CDR3 runs to 13 residues. Germline V gene data show CDR1 as MGHRA and CDR2 as YSYEKL. The chain's CDR3 is CASSQDPNSPLHF. DNA for the CDR3: TGCGCCAGCAGCCAAGATCCAAATTCACCCCTCCACTTT.

This rearrangement joins TRBV7-3 to TRBJ1-6; TRBD1 aligns across 8 bases. The trim removed 5 bases at V and 10 bases at J, leaving 10 bases unmatched. The germline CDR1 and CDR2 sequences are SGHTA and FQGTGA. The CDR3 consists of 15 residues. The CDR3 is CASSPTGQGDSPLHF. CDR3 nucleotides: TGTGCCAGCAGCCCAACAGGACAGGGAGACTCACCCCTCCACTTT.

The V call is TRBV4-3, the J call TRBJ1-2; no clear D gene. Trimming removed 0 bases at V and 5 bases at J, with 19 bases between. Germline V lookup: CDR1 LGHNA, CDR2 YSLEER. CDR3 size: 17 residues. CDR3 in amino acids: CASSQDLPNLAWYGYTF. Written as DNA, the CDR3 is TGCGCCAGCAGCCAAGATCTCCCGAACCTGGCCTGGTATGGCTACACCTTC.

This chain uses TRBV7-8 with TRBJ2-7; 8 positions agree with TRBD2. CDR3 length: 15 amino acids. The trim removed 2 bases at V and 0 bases at J, leaving 3 bases unmatched. CDR1 and CDR2 from the germline V gene are SGHVS and FQNEAQ. CDR3 nucleotide sequence: TGTGCCAGCAGCTTAATTAGCGGGAACTCCTACGAGCAGTACTTC. It specifies CASSLISGNSYEQYF.

The chain is built from TRBV7-2 and TRBJ1-4; no firm D call. V lost 0 bases and J lost 6, with 8 bases in between. CDR3 length: 14 amino acids. In germline, CDR1 is SGHTA, CDR2 FQGNSA. CDR3 amino acids: CASSLAGWDEKLFF. In DNA form, the CDR3 reads TGTGCCAGCAGCTTAGCGGGCTGGGATGAAAAACTGTTTTTT.

Note on this clone: One end of the junction is discordant with germline, which a read error may explain. V gene TRBV11-2 combines with J gene TRBJ2-1, with TRBD1 matching 7 bases. Germline loops: CDR1 SGHAT, CDR2 FQNNGV. The CDR3 length is 12 residues. The CDR3 protein is CASSFGQVEEFF. Written as DNA, the CDR3 is TGTGCCAGCAGCTTTGGACAGGTTGAGGAGTTCTTC.

V and J are TRBV6-5 and TRBJ1-6; 9 nucleotides match TRBD1. The V gene's germline CDR1 is MNHEY and CDR2 SVGAGI. The trim removed 4 bases at V and 5 bases at J, leaving 0 bases unmatched. The CDR3 has 14 residues. The DNA for the CDR3 is TGTGCCAGCAGTTGGACAGGGGATAATTCACCCCTCCACTTT. Protein product: CASSWTGDNSPLHF.